This is a list of T cell receptor beta chains from one sample in a study of CD8+ T cells in alopecia areata. Generated by immunoSEQ multiplex PCR, the TCRdb table keeps only in-frame clones and is missing some. This table has 200,000 to 250,000 clones, over 60% appearing once. Specimen: CD4+ T cells sorted from blood, collected around week 44, from a patient treated with tofacitinib. All receptors derive from a human donor with alopecia areata. Each CDR3 is given with its conserved first and last residue. A D gene is named only where the DNA matches it firmly. A row's size may be missing; if present it is once, few, many or a size class.

clone_size | d_call | j_call | v_call | cdr3_aa | cdr3_nt
NA | NA | TRBJ2-1 | TRBV29-1 | CSAAGSGGGSYNEQFF | TGCAGCGCCGCTGGTTCTGGAGGGGGCTCCTACAATGAGCAGTTCTTC
many | TRBD1 | TRBJ1-1 | TRBV10-3 | CAISEATGLGGEAFF | TGTGCCATCAGTGAGGCGACAGGGCTAGGTGGTGAAGCTTTCTTT
NA | NA | TRBJ1-6 | TRBV30 | CARKTPGVNSPLHF | TGTGCCCGGAAAACACCAGGGGTTAATTCACCCCTCCACTTT
NA | TRBD2 | TRBJ2-1 | TRBV6-5 | CASTGLAGEQFF | TGTGCCAGCACGGGACTAGCTGGGGAGCAGTTCTTC
few | TRBD1 | TRBJ1-4 | TRBV6-6 | CASSYGQGGEKLFF | TGTGCCAGCAGTTACGGACAGGGTGGTGAAAAACTGTTTTTT
NA | NA | TRBJ2-1 | TRBV4-3 | CASSQDPNSYNEQFF | TGCGCCAGCAGCCAAGATCCCAACTCCTACAATGAGCAGTTCTTC
once | NA | TRBJ1-2 | TRBV29-1 | CSVERYRGYTF | TGCAGCGTCGAAAGATACAGGGGCTACACCTTC
NA | NA | TRBJ1-3 | TRBV7-6 | CASSSFPRGSGNTIYF | TGTGCCAGCAGCTCCTTTCCCAGGGGCTCTGGAAACACCATATATTTT
NA | TRBD1 | TRBJ1-1 | TRBV11-3 | CASSPGQGATEAFF | TGTGCCAGCAGCCCGGGACAGGGGGCCACTGAAGCTTTCTTT
few | NA | TRBJ2-5 | TRBV19 | CASSIGVQETQYF | TGTGCCAGTAGTATAGGGGTCCAAGAGACCCAGTACTTC
NA | NA | TRBJ1-3 | TRBV29-1 | CSVGGRGSSGNTIYF | TGCAGCGTTGGTGGTCGAGGGAGCTCTGGAAACACCATATATTTT
NA | NA | TRBJ2-6 | TRBV29-1 | CSVSHGVSGANVLTF | TGCAGCGTCTCCCATGGGGTCTCTGGGGCCAACGTCCTGACTTTC
NA | NA | TRBJ2-5 | TRBV19 | CASSMEETQYF | TGTGCCAGTAGTATGGAGGAGACCCAGTACTTC
NA | NA | TRBJ2-5 | TRBV4-3 | CASSQGGPGETQYF | TGCGCCAGCAGCCAAGGCGGTCCGGGGGAGACCCAGTACTTC
few | NA | TRBJ2-5 | TRBV9 | CASSYRDTPQETQYF | TGTGCCAGCAGCTACCGGGACACCCCGCAAGAGACCCAGTACTTC
NA | NA | TRBJ2-1 | TRBV11-2 | CASSQTFGGANEQFF | TGTGCCAGCAGTCAAACGTTCGGGGGTGCCAATGAGCAGTTCTTC
NA | NA | TRBJ1-6 | TRBV7-9 | CASSLGTGGSPLHF | TGTGCCAGCAGCTTAGGAACAGGTGGTTCACCCCTCCACTTT
NA | NA | TRBJ1-1 | TRBV11-2 | CASSLDGADTEAFF | TGTGCCAGCAGCTTAGATGGCGCGGACACTGAAGCTTTCTTT
many | TRBD1 | TRBJ1-3 | TRBV30 | CAWSRDSGSGNTIYF | TGTGCCTGGAGTAGGGACAGCGGGTCTGGAAACACCATATATTTT
few | NA | TRBJ1-2 | TRBV29-1 | CSVAPGVLDGYTF | TGCAGCGTTGCCCCAGGCGTTCTTGATGGCTACACCTTC
NA | NA | TRBJ2-7 | TRBV6-5 | CASSSRQEQYF | TGTGCCAGCAGCTCCAGGCAAGAGCAGTACTTC
NA | TRBD1 | TRBJ2-7 | TRBV29-1 | CSVVDRPYEQYF | TGCAGCGTTGTGGACAGGCCCTACGAGCAGTACTTC
few | NA | TRBJ2-1 | TRBV4-3 | CASSQGGGPHNEQFF | TGCGCCAGCAGCCAAGGGGGCGGGCCCCACAATGAGCAGTTCTTC
NA | NA | TRBJ1-2 | TRBV6-6 | CAVRSYNYGYTF | TGTGCCGTGAGGAGTTATAACTATGGCTACACCTTC
few | NA | TRBJ2-2 | TRBV5-1 | CASSLQGGYNTGELFF | TGCGCCAGCAGCTTACAAGGGGGTTACAACACCGGGGAGCTGTTTTTT
NA | NA | TRBJ2-1 | TRBV4-2 | CASSRTTGVSNEQFF | TGTGCCAGCAGCCGGACTACAGGGGTGTCCAATGAGCAGTTCTTC
few | TRBD2 | TRBJ2-7 | TRBV29-1 | CSVALAGSSYEQYF | TGCAGCGTTGCTCTAGCGGGGTCCTCCTACGAGCAGTACTTC
few | NA | TRBJ1-6 | TRBV7-2 | CASSPRLGAAGNSPLHF | TGTGCCAGCAGCCCAAGGCTCGGGGCGGCGGGGAATTCACCCCTCCACTTT
NA | TRBD2 | TRBJ2-3 | TRBV4-3 | CASSIGGSSTDTQYF | TGCGCCAGCAGCATCGGGGGGTCAAGCACAGATACGCAGTATTTT
NA | NA | TRBJ2-3 | TRBV2 | CASSDSQADTQYF | TGTGCCAGCAGTGATAGCCAAGCAGATACGCAGTATTTT
NA | TRBD1 | TRBJ2-7 | TRBV29-1 | CSVRTGTYEQYF | TGCAGCGTTCGGACAGGTACCTACGAGCAGTACTTC
NA | TRBD2 | TRBJ2-3 | TRBV7-2 | CASSLGPLAGGTDTQYF | TGTGCCAGCAGCTTAGGCCCCCTAGCGGGGGGGACAGATACGCAGTATTTT
few | NA | TRBJ2-2 | TRBV23-1 | CASSRVVDTGELFF | TGCGCCAGCAGTCGGGTGGTTGACACCGGGGAGCTGTTTTTT
NA | NA | TRBJ2-2 | TRBV5-6 | CASSLVVSGGTGELFF | TGTGCCAGCAGCTTGGTCGTCTCCGGGGGCACCGGGGAGCTGTTTTTT
NA | NA | TRBJ1-5 | TRBV2 | CASTGAGREQPQHF | TGTGCCAGCACGGGTGCAGGGCGTGAGCAGCCCCAGCATTTT
NA | NA | TRBJ1-1 | TRBV15 | CATSVRRENTEAFF | TGTGCCACCAGCGTCCGACGAGAGAACACTGAAGCTTTCTTT
few | NA | TRBJ2-7 | TRBV7-2 | CASSSPSLAYEQYF | TGTGCCAGCAGCTCCCCTTCCCTTGCCTACGAGCAGTACTTC
NA | NA | TRBJ1-4 | TRBV29-1 | CSVGGGEKLFF | TGCAGCGTTGGGGGGGGCGAAAAACTGTTTTTT
few | TRBD1 | TRBJ1-2 | TRBV6-6 | CASSQGQGDYGYTF | TGTGCCAGCAGTCAGGGACAGGGGGACTATGGCTACACCTTC
NA | NA | TRBJ1-1 | TRBV30 | CALKTGLNTEAFF | TGTGCCCTTAAAACAGGGCTGAACACTGAAGCTTTCTTT
NA | NA | TRBJ2-1 | TRBV5-4 | CASSLGTSSAYNEQFF | TGTGCCAGCAGCTTGGGTACCAGCTCGGCCTACAATGAGCAGTTCTTC